The clone carrying this TCR beta chain was seen more than once but under ten times. Its specificity is not known. The data were taken from a study of radiotherapy plus CTLA-4 blockade in lung cancer. TCRdb's copy holds only in-frame clones and misses some; the assay was immunoSEQ multiplex PCR. The sample includes about 62,000 clones, 76% of them seen just once. Focal radiation was given together with CTLA-4 blockade (ipilimumab) to patients with chemo-refractory metastatic non-small-cell lung cancer. Regarding the study as a whole: According to reports, early shifts in blood T cell clones, alongside interferon-beta, forecast response most accurately.

CDR3 length equals 13 residues. Trimming stripped 1 base from V and 4 bases from J, with 6 bases between. Germline assignment: CDR1 SEHNR and CDR2 FQNEAQ (reference sequence). The material sequenced was peripheral blood, taken from a patient treated with radiotherapy plus ipilimumab. The chain recombines TRBV7-9 with TRBJ2-3, with D possibly TRBD1 on 6 matching bases. The sequence was collected from a human donor with non-small cell lung cancer who had a complete response to radiotherapy plus ipilimumab. CDR3 nucleotide sequence: TGTGCCAGCAGCTTAGGGACAGCAGATACGCAGTATTTT. Protein product: CASSLGTADTQYF.